The 20 T cell receptor beta chains below all came from one sample that was sequenced in a study of shared clonotypes between healthy human individuals. Libraries were prepared by immunoSEQ multiplex PCR; TCRdb keeps only in-frame clonotypes and omits some of them. The sample has roughly 2,300,000 clones, approximately 90% seen once. The sequenced material came from naive CD4+ T cells from PBMCs. As to subset: CD45RA+ positively selected. All receptors derive from a man aged 18 to 30 in good health. Some clones in this sample may be carry-over from other donors' samples.

V and J are TRBV2 and TRBJ2-6, with D possibly matching TRBD1 (6 bases). V shed 6 bases and J shed 3 bases, with 15 bases lying between them. Germline CDR1 SNHLY, CDR2 FYNNEI. The CDR3 consists of 16 residues. CDR3 DNA: TGTGCCAGCAGAGGGCAGGGGAAGGGTGGGGCCAACGTCCTGACTTTC. The encoded protein is CASRGQGKGGANVLTF.

The chain couples TRBV6-1 to TRBJ2-5; D perhaps matches TRBD1 (6 bases). V was trimmed by 1 base and J by 5 bases, leaving 14 bases between them. The CDR3 spans 15 residues. Germline V gene lookup returns CDR1 MNHNS and CDR2 SASEGT. The CDR3 is CASSEVYREWETQYF. The DNA for the CDR3 is TGTGCCAGCAGTGAAGTTTACAGGGAATGGGAGACCCAGTACTTC.

This rearrangement joins TRBV4-2 to TRBJ1-4, with D uncertain. V lost 6 bases and J lost 10, with 15 bases in between. In germline, CDR1 is LGHNA, CDR2 YNFKEQ. The CDR3 loop spans 13 amino acids. The CDR3 reads CASSGTDYGKLFF. CDR3 DNA sequence: TGTGCCAGCAGTGGCACGGACTACGGAAAACTGTTTTTT.

The rearrangement uses TRBV4-1 and TRBJ2-1; either TRBD1 or TRBD2 may fit D (5 bases each). There are 21 residues in the CDR3. Germline CDR1 is MGHRA and CDR2 is YSYEKL. Trimming shortened V by 1 base and J by 5 bases, and 30 bases separated the two germline ends. DNA of the CDR3: TGCGCCAGCAGCCAAGTGAACGCGGGCCCGGGATTATTTTTGGGGGACAATGAGCAGTTCTTC. Translating it yields CASSQVNAGPGLFLGDNEQFF.

This clone occurred once. The chain uses TRBV7-2 and TRBJ2-1; a weak D match, TRBD1 (5 bases). V lost 1 base and J 5 bases, leaving 12 bases between the germline ends. Germline values: CDR1 SGHTA, CDR2 FQGNSA. This CDR3 has 15 residues. The CDR3 protein is CASSLGGTGDNEQFF. The DNA for the CDR3 is TGTGCCAGCAGCTTAGGGGGCACAGGAGACAATGAGCAGTTCTTC.

The V call is TRBV27, the J call TRBJ2-7, with D possibly matching TRBD1 (5 bases). V was pared by 1 base and J by 6 bases, with 13 bases between. The CDR3 has 14 amino acids. The V gene's germline CDR1 is MNHEY and CDR2 SMNVEV (reference sequence). CDR3 sequence (DNA): TGTGCCAGCAGTTTATGGGGCCTTTCACGCGAGCAGTACTTC. Amino acid sequence: CASSLWGLSREQYF.

The sample holds one count of this clone. The V and J genes are TRBV5-5 and TRBJ2-1; D is perhaps TRBD1 or TRBD2 (5 bases each). CDR3 length: 16 amino acids. CDR1 and CDR2 (germline): SGHKS, YYEKEE (reference sequence). Trimming shortened V by 2 bases and J by 0 bases, and 12 bases separated the two germline ends. The CDR3 loop reads CASSLWGMPSYNEQFF. CDR3 nucleotide sequence: TGTGCCAGCAGCTTATGGGGGATGCCCTCCTACAATGAGCAGTTCTTC.

This sequence joins TRBV15 and TRBJ1-3; TRBD1 agrees at 7 bases. The V gene end was trimmed by 0 bases and the J gene end by 2 bases; junction bases not matched to a gene: 10. Looked up from germline, CDR1 is LNHNV and CDR2 is YYDKDF (reference sequence). The CDR3 is 18 amino acids. CDR3 protein: CATSRDGGGRGPGNTIYF. CDR3 nucleotides: TGTGCCACCAGCAGAGATGGGGGCGGGAGGGGGCCTGGAAACACCATATATTTT. Filled out from reference TRBV15 and TRBJ1-3, the complete variable domain reads DAMVIQNPRYQVTQFGKPVTLSCSQTLNHNVMYWYQQKSSQAPKLLFHYYDKDFNNEADTPDNFQSRRPNTSFCFLDIRSPGLGDTAMYLCATSRDGGGRGPGNTIYFGEGSWLTVV.

The chain couples TRBV21-1 to TRBJ2-1; TRBD1, the D gene given by the table, was not confirmed from the DNA. TRBV21-1 is a pseudogene locus. CDR3 length: 14 amino acids. The chain's CDR3 is CASSKNGTGLGQFF. The CDR3 nucleotides are TGTGCCAGCAGCAAAAACGGGACAGGGCTCGGGCAGTTCTTC.

The genes are TRBV7-9 and TRBJ1-2; 10 positions agree with TRBD1. The trim removed 3 bases at V and 8 bases at J, leaving 9 bases unmatched. Per germline, CDR1 SEHNR and CDR2 FQNEAQ (reference sequence). The CDR3 has 15 amino acids. CDR3 bases: TGTGCCAGCAGCTTCCGCGGGACAGGGGAAGGGGGCTACACCTTC. Translation: CASSFRGTGEGGYTF.

The CDR3 spells CASSVRDRSTDTQYF. DNA for the CDR3: TGTGCCAGCAGCGTAAGGGACAGGTCCACAGATACGCAGTATTTT. The chain carries TRBV9 and TRBJ2-3, with TRBD1 identical over 8 bases. The J segment lost 2 bases and the V segment lost 1 base, leaving 3 bases of the junction unmatched. CDR1 SGDLS and CDR2 YYNGEE come from the germline V gene. The CDR3 totals 15 residues.

The chain recombines TRBV27 with TRBJ1-1, with a possible D match to TRBD1 (5 bases). The length of the CDR3 is 13 residues. V lost 4 bases and J lost 1, with 7 bases in between. Looked up from germline, CDR1 is MNHEY and CDR2 is SMNVEV (reference sequence). The CDR3 nucleotides are TGTGCCAGCAGTTCGGACACGAACACTGAAGCTTTCTTT. Translated, it gives CASSSDTNTEAFF.

This chain joins TRBV29-1 and TRBJ2-4, with TRBD1 identical over 10 bases. This CDR3 region has 13 residues. J was trimmed by 8 bases and V by 2 bases; bases with no gene match: 3. Germline V gene sequence: CDR1 SQVTM, CDR2 ANQGSEA. Here the CDR3 reads CSVEIGTGDIQYF. The CDR3 coding sequence is TGCAGCGTTGAAATCGGGACAGGGGACATTCAGTACTTC.

The CDR3 bases are TGTGCCAGCAGGGGACCCGGGACAGGGCTTAACTATGGCTACACCTTC. This sequence encodes CASRGPGTGLNYGYTF. The J gene is TRBJ1-2, the V gene TRBV27, with 9 bases identical to TRBD1. This CDR3 comprises 16 residues. J gave up 1 base and V 6 bases, and 9 bases lay outside the gene matches. The germline CDR1 and CDR2 sequences are MNHEY and SMNVEV (reference sequence).

This CDR3 reads CASRVASGTSSYNEQFF. CDR3 in DNA: TGTGCCAGTAGAGTGGCTAGCGGGACCAGCTCCTACAATGAGCAGTTCTTC. The chain employs TRBV19 and TRBJ2-1; 9 bases are shared with TRBD2. Germline CDR1 LNHDA, CDR2 SQIVND (reference sequence). With V trimmed by 6 bases and J by 0 bases, 9 bases remained unmatched. The length of the CDR3 is 17 residues.

Of note for this clone: This sample also contains other DNA sequences that code for the same CDR3. V is TRBV5-4 and J is TRBJ2-7, with D possibly being TRBD1 (6 bases). The CDR3 runs to 15 residues. Trimming shortened V by 0 bases and J by 2 bases, and 12 bases separated the two germline ends. Germline V CDR1 and CDR2: SGHNT, YYREEE (reference sequence). Here the CDR3 DNA reads TGTGCCAGCAGCTTGGAGGGACAAGCTACCTACGAGCAGTACTTC. Its translation: CASSLEGQATYEQYF.

As regards this clone: The sample contains more than one DNA sequence encoding this CDR3. The chain employs TRBV2 and TRBJ2-3; D unresolved. The germline V and J ends were trimmed by 5 bases and 1 base, with 7 bases remaining between them. Per germline, CDR1 SNHLY and CDR2 FYNNEI. CDR3 size: 13 residues. CDR3 in DNA: TGTGCCAGCAGTAGAGAGGGCACAGATACGCAGTATTTT. Its translation: CASSREGTDTQYF.

The chain recombines TRBV20-1 with TRBJ2-7, with D uncertain. Trimming cost V 6 bases and J 2 bases, with 8 bases left between them. Germline V gene sequence: CDR1 DFQATT, CDR2 SNEGSKA (reference sequence). This CDR3 region has 11 residues. CDR3 bases: TGCAGTGCCGAGGCACCCTACGAGCAGTACTTC. This codes for CSAEAPYEQYF.

The chain is built from TRBV30 and TRBJ2-4; a possible D gene is TRBD2 (7 bases). The V end lost 0 bases, the J end lost 8 bases, and 14 bases lay between the germline ends. CDR3 length: 14 amino acids. Germline CDR1 is GTSNPN and CDR2 is SVGIG (reference sequence). The CDR3 is CAWSVPGGPDIQYF. CDR3 nucleotide sequence: TGTGCCTGGAGTGTACCGGGGGGCCCGGACATTCAGTACTTC. Full variable domain (rest looked up from reference TRBV30 and TRBJ2-4): SQTIHQWPATLVQPVGSPLSLECTVEGTSNPNLYWYRQAAGRGLQLLFYSVGIGQISSEVPQNLSASRPQDRQFILSSKKLLLSDSGFYLCAWSVPGGPDIQYFGAGTRLSVL.

The chain employs TRBV30 and TRBJ1-5; tentatively, D is TRBD1 (6 bases). The CDR3 consists of 14 residues. The V end was cut by 3 bases, the J end by 3 bases, with 12 bases between. Germline CDR1 and CDR2: GTSNPN and SVGIG (reference sequence). The CDR3: CAWSLGTINQPQHF. The CDR3 coding sequence is TGTGCCTGGAGCCTGGGGACAATCAATCAGCCCCAGCATTTT.